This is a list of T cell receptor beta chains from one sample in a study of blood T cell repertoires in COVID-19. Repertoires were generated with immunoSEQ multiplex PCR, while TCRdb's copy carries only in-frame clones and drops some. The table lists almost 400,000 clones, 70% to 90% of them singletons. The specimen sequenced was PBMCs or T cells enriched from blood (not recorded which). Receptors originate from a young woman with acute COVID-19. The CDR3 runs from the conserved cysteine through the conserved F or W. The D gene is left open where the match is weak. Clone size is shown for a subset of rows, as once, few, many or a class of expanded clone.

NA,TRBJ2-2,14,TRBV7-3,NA,CASSSQQGYGELFF,TGTGCCAGCAGCTCCCAACAGGGATACGGGGAGCTGTTTTTT
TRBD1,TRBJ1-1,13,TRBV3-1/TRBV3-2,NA,CASSQELTGVAFF,TGTGCCAGCAGCCAAGAACTCACAGGGGTAGCTTTCTTT
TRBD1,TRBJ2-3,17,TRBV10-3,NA,CAISGTSTGGLTDTQYF,TGTGCCATCAGTGGTACTTCGACAGGGGGCTTGACAGATACGCAGTATTTT
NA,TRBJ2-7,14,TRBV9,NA,CASSPQDNSYEQYF,TGTGCCAGCAGCCCCCAAGACAACTCCTACGAGCAGTACTTC
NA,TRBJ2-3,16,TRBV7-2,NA,CASSLKLSLVPDTQYF,TGTGCCAGCAGCTTAAAACTCTCCCTTGTCCCAGATACGCAGTATTTT
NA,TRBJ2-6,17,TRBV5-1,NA,CASSPLQGNSGANVLTF,TGCGCCAGCAGCCCCTTACAGGGAAACTCTGGGGCCAACGTCCTGACTTTC
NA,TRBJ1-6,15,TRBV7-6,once,CASSLRGGDNSPLHF,TGTGCCAGCAGCTTAAGGGGAGGGGATAATTCACCCCTCCACTTT
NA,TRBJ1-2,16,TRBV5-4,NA,CASSLYVGGLNYGYTF,TGTGCCAGCAGCTTGTACGTCGGAGGACTTAACTATGGCTACACCTTC
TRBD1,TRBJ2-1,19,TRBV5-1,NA,CASSSTTARGQGVHNEQFF,TGCGCCAGCAGCTCCACAACAGCACGGGGACAGGGGGTCCACAATGAGCAGTTCTTC
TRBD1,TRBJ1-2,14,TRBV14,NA,CASSQGQGKYGYTF,TGTGCCAGCAGCCAGGGACAGGGAAAGTATGGCTACACCTTC
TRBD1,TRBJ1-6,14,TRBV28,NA,CASKGGPYNSPLHF,TGTGCCAGTAAAGGGGGCCCTTATAATTCACCCCTCCACTTT
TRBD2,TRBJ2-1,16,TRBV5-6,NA,CASSFLTSGGFNEQFF,TGTGCCAGCAGCTTTCTCACTAGCGGGGGGTTTAATGAGCAGTTCTTC
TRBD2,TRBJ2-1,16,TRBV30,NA,CAWSRGLAGGYNEQFF,TGTGCCTGGAGTCGGGGACTAGCGGGGGGTTACAATGAGCAGTTCTTC
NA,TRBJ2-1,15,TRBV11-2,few,CASSPQLRELGEQFF,TGTGCCAGCAGCCCCCAGTTGAGGGAGCTGGGTGAGCAGTTCTTC
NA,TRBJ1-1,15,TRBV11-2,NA,CASSPSGRGNTEAFF,TGTGCCAGCAGCCCATCGGGTCGGGGGAACACTGAAGCTTTCTTT
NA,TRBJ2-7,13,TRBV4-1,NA,CASSQTRGYEQYF,TGCGCCAGCAGCCAAACCCGGGGGTACGAGCAGTACTTC
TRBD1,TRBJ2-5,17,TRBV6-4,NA,CASSAPTLTGSQETQYF,TGTGCCAGCAGTGCCCCCACTTTGACAGGGTCACAAGAGACCCAGTACTTC
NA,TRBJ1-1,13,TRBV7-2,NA,CASSSFKEAEAFF,TGTGCCAGCAGCTCATTTAAGGAGGCTGAAGCTTTCTTT
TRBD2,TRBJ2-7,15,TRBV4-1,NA,CASSQAQSGGYEQYF,TGCGCCAGCAGCCAAGCCCAGAGCGGGGGCTACGAGCAGTACTTC
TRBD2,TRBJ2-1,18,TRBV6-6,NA,CASSPGLAGGFNYNEQFF,TGTGCCAGCAGTCCTGGACTAGCGGGGGGGTTCAACTACAATGAGCAGTTCTTC
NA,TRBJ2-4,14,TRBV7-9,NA,CASSLARGENIQYF,TGTGCCAGCAGCTTAGCCAGGGGGGAGAACATTCAGTACTTC
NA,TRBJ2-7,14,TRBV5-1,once,CASRSGGGAYEQYF,TGCGCCAGCAGATCCGGCGGCGGGGCCTACGAGCAGTACTTC
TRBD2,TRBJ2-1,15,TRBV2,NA,CASSDLAGGAREQFF,TGTGCCAGCAGTGATTTAGCGGGGGGGGCTCGTGAGCAGTTCTTC
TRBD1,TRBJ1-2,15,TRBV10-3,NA,CAITSEGGQGSGYTF,TGTGCCATCACCAGTGAAGGGGGACAGGGAAGCGGCTACACCTTC
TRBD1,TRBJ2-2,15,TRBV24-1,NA,CATAVNRGVSGELFF,TGTGCCACCGCTGTGAACAGGGGAGTGTCCGGGGAGCTGTTTTTT
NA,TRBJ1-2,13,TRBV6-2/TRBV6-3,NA,CASSFDSHYGYTF,TGTGCCAGCAGTTTCGACAGCCACTATGGCTACACCTTC
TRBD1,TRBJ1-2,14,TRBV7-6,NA,CASTLDPGGYGYTF,TGTGCCAGCACCCTCGATCCAGGGGGGTATGGCTACACCTTC
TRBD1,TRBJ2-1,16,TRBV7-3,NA,CASSLTEGAWENEQFF,TGTGCCAGCAGCTTAACAGAGGGGGCTTGGGAGAATGAGCAGTTCTTC
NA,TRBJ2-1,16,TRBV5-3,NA,CARSLTQLILHNEQFF,TGTGCCAGAAGCTTGACACAGCTTATCCTCCACAATGAGCAGTTCTTC
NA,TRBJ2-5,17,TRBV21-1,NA,CASSKDDRTKYQETQYF,TGTGCCAGCAGCAAAGACGACAGAACTAAGTACCAAGAGACCCAGTACTTC
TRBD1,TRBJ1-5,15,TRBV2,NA,CASSQTGGKGQPQHF,TGTGCCAGCAGTCAAACAGGGGGCAAGGGTCAGCCCCAGCATTTT
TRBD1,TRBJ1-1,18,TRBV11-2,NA,CASSPGGTGVGVNTEAFF,TGTGCCAGCAGCCCAGGGGGGACAGGGGTCGGGGTGAACACTGAAGCTTTCTTT
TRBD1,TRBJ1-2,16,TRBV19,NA,CASSPRQGPLNYGYTF,TGTGCCAGTAGCCCTAGACAGGGCCCACTTAACTATGGCTACACCTTC
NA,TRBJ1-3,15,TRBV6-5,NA,CASSRLYSSGNTIYF,TGTGCCAGCAGCCGTCTTTACTCCTCTGGAAACACCATATATTTT
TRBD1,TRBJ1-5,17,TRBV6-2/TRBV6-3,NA,CASSYTGQGAGNQPQHF,TGTGCCAGCAGTTACACAGGACAGGGGGCAGGCAATCAGCCCCAGCATTTT
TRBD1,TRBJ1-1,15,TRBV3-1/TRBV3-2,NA,CASSTRDRVNTEAFF,TGTGCCAGCAGCACCCGGGACAGGGTTAACACTGAAGCTTTCTTT
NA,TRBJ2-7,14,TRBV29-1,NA,CSVSSGRGSYEQYF,TGCAGCGTTAGTAGTGGTAGGGGCTCCTACGAGCAGTACTTC
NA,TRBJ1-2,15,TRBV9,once,CASSVVDRANYGYTF,TGTGCCAGCAGCGTAGTAGACAGAGCTAACTATGGCTACACCTTC
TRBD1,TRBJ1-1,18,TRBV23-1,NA,CASSQSIRRTGRDTEAFF,TGCGCCAGCAGTCAATCAATTCGCCGGACAGGGAGGGACACTGAAGCTTTCTTT
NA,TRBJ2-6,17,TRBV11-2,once,CASSLDGGASGANVLTF,TGTGCCAGCAGCTTAGATGGGGGCGCTTCTGGGGCCAACGTCCTGACTTTC
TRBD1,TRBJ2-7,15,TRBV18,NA,CASSPTDRGPYEQYF,TGTGCCAGCTCACCTACAGACAGGGGGCCCTACGAGCAGTACTTC
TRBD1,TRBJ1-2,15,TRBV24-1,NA,CATSDSGDRYYGYTF,TGTGCCACCAGTGATTCTGGGGACAGATACTATGGCTACACCTTC
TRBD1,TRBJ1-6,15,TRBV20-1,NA,CSASEGAPYNSPLHF,TGCAGTGCTAGTGAGGGGGCCCCATATAATTCACCCCTCCACTTT
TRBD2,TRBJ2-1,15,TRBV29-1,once,CSVEGRTSGTNEQFF,TGCAGCGTTGAAGGTCGAACTAGCGGGACTAATGAGCAGTTCTTC
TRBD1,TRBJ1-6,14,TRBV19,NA,CASSIGQGVSPLHF,TGTGCCAGTAGTATTGGACAGGGGGTTTCACCCCTCCACTTT
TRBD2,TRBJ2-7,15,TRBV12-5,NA,CASGFPGLADYEQYF,TGTGCTAGTGGTTTTCCGGGACTAGCCGACTACGAGCAGTACTTC
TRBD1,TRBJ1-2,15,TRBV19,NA,CASSIRQGENYGYTF,TGTGCCAGTAGTATTCGACAGGGAGAAAACTATGGCTACACCTTC
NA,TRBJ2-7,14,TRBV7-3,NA,CASSSRTAPYEQYF,TGTGCCAGCAGCTCCCGGACAGCCCCCTACGAGCAGTACTTC
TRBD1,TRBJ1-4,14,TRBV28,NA,CASSLRAGGIELFF,TGTGCCAGCAGTTTAAGGGCAGGGGGCATCGAACTGTTTTTT
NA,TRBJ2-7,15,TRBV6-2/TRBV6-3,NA,CASSSRRTASYEQYF,TGTGCCAGCAGTTCAAGACGGACAGCTTCCTACGAGCAGTACTTC
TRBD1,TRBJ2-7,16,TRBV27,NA,CASSEQRTGRAYEQYF,TGTGCCAGCAGCGAACAAAGGACAGGGCGGGCCTACGAGCAGTACTTC